This TCR beta chain comes out of a study of read filtering for tumor transcriptome and immune sequencing (TCRdb year 2020). Turning to the overall study: Of the patients in the cohort, about 16 were male and around 15 were female, and their mean age was 65.9 years, with a range of about 47 to 80. TCR repertoires obtained by targeted immune repertoire sequencing and by bulk whole-transcriptome sequencing performed on the same bone marrow samples were compared. Per sample, about 3.5 to 10.27 million TCR-region mapped reads were obtained with IR-seq, compared with only about 80 to 1,400 with RNA-seq. Under revised international staging, roughly eight patients fell into R-ISS I, about 17 into R-ISS II and more than five into R-ISS III. Whole-transcriptome libraries were prepared with the TruSeq RNA Access Library Prep Kit after DNase treatment. As a main aim, a read-filtering strategy for immune repertoire data was addressed, with the specific question being whether clonotypes supported by a single read should be removed.

TCR libraries were built from approximately 400 ng RNA with the Immunoverse kit, using molecular barcoded adaptors covering alpha/delta and beta/gamma chains. TCR library preparation used the same RNA that was used for transcriptome sequencing. Sequencing of the TCR libraries was done on an Illumina HiSeq 4000 with 2 x 150 cycles. The study's own analysis went as follows. MiXCR aligned TCR reads to human V, D, J and C references and assembled the aligned reads into CDR3 clonotypes, with quality filtering and error correction included. The tcR package in R was used for analysis of clonotype counts and gene usage diversity. Raw mapping reads were checked after the RNA-seq reads had been mapped by STAR aligner version 2.5.3a onto the human GRCh37 genome. To test the effect of sequencing depth on detected clonotypes, IR-seq fastq files were randomly downsampled using Seqtk 1.3. TCRdb redid the processing of the public reads, applying fastp at Q25 and MiXCR, and retained in-frame beta chains. For every CDR3 protein sequence, its rows merge into one entry that carries the most common genes and DNA. TCRdb, not the authors, supplied the V and J calls. This sample holds 43,000 or so distinct CDR3 sequences; 10% to 15% were observed only once. In total, the top ten clones hold 14% to 15% of the sample.

Including the terminal cysteine and phenylalanine, the CDR3 comprises 16 residues. Only the CDR3 DNA stays, 48 bases, in frame from base 1. The germline V gene specifies SGHAT as CDR1 and FQNNGV as CDR2. Trimming leaves V shorter by 5 bases and J shorter by 5 bases, with the junction holding 6 bases beyond the gene matches. Every patient had bone marrow sampled at the time of active disease. Ficoll-Hypaque density gradient centrifugation was used to isolate bone marrow mononuclear cells. Myeloma plasma cells were removed and CD138-negative cells were obtained by negative selection following labeling with CD138 magnetic microbeads on a MACS separator. The purity of the isolated cells was checked by flow cytometry with CD138 antibodies on an Attune NxT. TRIzol reagent was used to extract total RNA, and a NanoDrop spectrophotometer was used to quantify the extracted RNA. Paired RNA-seq and IR-seq were performed on each patient's CD138-negative bone marrow sample.

About this clonotype: The specificity of this receptor is unknown. Nothing much larger sits one base from this clone, and base qualities are not available.

What the authors observed across the whole study: Compared with RNA-seq, IR-seq captured clonotypes at much higher depth and more reliably, and a smaller IR-seq throughput was enough to identify most shared clonotypes. In IR-seq, single-read clonotypes were roughly four fifths of clonotypes but about 3.5% of total reads; in RNA-seq they were approximately 73% of clonotypes and less than 45% of reads. The correlation between IR-seq and RNA-seq shared clonotype proportions rose when single-read clonotypes were removed. Rather than purified T cells, the sorted CD138-negative fraction was a mixed bone marrow immune population.

The chain is assembled from TRBV11-2 and TRBJ2-5; TRBD2 agrees with 15 junctional bases. The sequence was collected from a donor at least 40 years old with multiple myeloma. Sequenced input: a population of CD138-negative cells sorted from bone marrow. The cell subset or site tag for this specimen amounts to: bone marrow mononuclear cells depleted of CD138+ plasma/myeloma cells by negative magnetic selection. The DNA reads as follows: TGTGCCAGCAGCGGAAGGGGGACTAGCGGGAGGGAGACCCAGTACTTC. This yields the protein CASSGRGTSGRETQYF.